This TCR beta chain was captured in a study of T cell responses to AZD1222 COVID-19 vaccine. Libraries were prepared by immunoSEQ multiplex PCR; TCRdb keeps only in-frame clonotypes and omits some of them. The repertoire includes approximately 160,000 clones, 93% of them detected once, and approximately 0.88% sits in the top ten. About this clone itself: As yet, its antigen is unknown.

Trimming took 0 bases from V and 15 from J, leaving 7 bases between them. Germline V CDR1 and CDR2: SGHKS, YYEKEE (reference sequence). The CDR3 sequence is 11 residues long. Study results and limitations: White British people made up most donors, females outnumbered males, and clonal diversity was possibly underestimated. CD4 TCRs covered the whole spike, strongest at regions 160-218 and 743-854. Recipients of two AZD1222 doses showed rising Spike-specific TCR breadth and depth. Reportedly, nearly half the spike-specific TCRs target unmutated variant regions.

The sequence came from an adult in good health. The rearrangement links TRBV5-5 to TRBJ1-6; D is unresolved. The source material was peripheral blood, sampled on day 0 of AZD1222 vaccination. CDR3 sequence (DNA): TGTGCCAGCAGCTTGGGAGGTCACCTCCACTTT. Protein: CASSLGGHLHF.